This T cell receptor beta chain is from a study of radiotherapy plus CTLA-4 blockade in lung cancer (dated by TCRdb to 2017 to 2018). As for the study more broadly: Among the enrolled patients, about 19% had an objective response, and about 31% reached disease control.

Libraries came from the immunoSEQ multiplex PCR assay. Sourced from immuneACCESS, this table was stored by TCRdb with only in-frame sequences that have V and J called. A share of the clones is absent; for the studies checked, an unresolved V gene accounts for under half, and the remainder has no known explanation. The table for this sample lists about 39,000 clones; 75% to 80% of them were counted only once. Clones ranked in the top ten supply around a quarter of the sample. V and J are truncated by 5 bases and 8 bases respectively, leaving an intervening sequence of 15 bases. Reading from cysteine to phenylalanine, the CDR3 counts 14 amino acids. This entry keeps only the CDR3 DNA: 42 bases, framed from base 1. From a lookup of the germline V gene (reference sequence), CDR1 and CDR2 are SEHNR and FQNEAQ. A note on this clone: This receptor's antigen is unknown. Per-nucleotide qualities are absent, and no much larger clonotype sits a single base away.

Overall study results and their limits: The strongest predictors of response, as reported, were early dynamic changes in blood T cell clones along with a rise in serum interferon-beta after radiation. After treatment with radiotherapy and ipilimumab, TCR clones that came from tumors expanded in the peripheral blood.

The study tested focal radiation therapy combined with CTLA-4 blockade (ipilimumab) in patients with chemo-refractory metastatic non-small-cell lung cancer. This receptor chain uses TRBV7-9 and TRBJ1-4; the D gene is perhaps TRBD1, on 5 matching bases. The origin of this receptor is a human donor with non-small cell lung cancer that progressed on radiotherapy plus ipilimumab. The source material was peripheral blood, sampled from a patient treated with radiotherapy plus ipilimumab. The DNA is TGTGCCAGCAGCCGCAGGGATCCCGGAGAAAAACTGTTTTTT. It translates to CASSRRDPGEKLFF. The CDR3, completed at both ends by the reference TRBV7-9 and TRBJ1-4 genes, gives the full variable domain DTGVSQNPRHKITKRGQNVTFRCDPISEHNRLYWYRQTLGQGPEFLTYFQNEAQLEKSRLLSDRFSAERPKGSFSTLEIQRTEQGDSAMYLCASSRRDPGEKLFFGSGTQLSVL.